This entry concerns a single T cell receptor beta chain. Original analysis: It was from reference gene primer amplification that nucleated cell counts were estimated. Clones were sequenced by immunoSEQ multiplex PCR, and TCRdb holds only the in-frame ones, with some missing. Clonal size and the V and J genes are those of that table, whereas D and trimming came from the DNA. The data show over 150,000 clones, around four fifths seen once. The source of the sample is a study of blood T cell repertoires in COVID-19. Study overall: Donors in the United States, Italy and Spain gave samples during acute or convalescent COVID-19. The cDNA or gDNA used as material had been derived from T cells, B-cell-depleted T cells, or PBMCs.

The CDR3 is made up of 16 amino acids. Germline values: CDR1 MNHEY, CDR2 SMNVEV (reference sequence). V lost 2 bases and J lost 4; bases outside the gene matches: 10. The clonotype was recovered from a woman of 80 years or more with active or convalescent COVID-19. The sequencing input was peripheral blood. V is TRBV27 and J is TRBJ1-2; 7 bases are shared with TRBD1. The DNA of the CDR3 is TGTGCCAGCAGTTTAAGACAGGGCTGGGAAAGCTATGGCTACACCTTC. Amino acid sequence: CASSLRQGWESYGYTF.